The 9 T cell receptor beta chains presented below share a single source sample, sequenced in a study of shared T cell receptors in the human thymus. The assay was immunoSEQ multiplex PCR, and TCRdb's table has in-frame clones only and misses some. The sample holds hundreds of thousands of clones, about 87% seen once. The data also belong to a second study, concerning human thymus T cells.

Input material: thymocytes. The receptors stem from a boy younger than two with a congenital heart defect.

CDR3 coding DNA: TGTGCCAGCAGCTGTCCGGGACTAGCGGGTTGTAGGTCCTACAATGAGCAGTTCTTC. It is translated as CASSCPGLAGCRSYNEQFF. The genes are TRBV7-6 and TRBJ2-1; 12 nucleotides match TRBD2. The length of the CDR3 is 19 residues. Germline CDR1 reads SGHVS; CDR2 reads FNYEAQ. V lost 4 bases and J lost 1; bases outside the gene matches: 11. The variable domain in full, with the rest retrieved from reference TRBV7-6 and TRBJ2-1, is GAGVSQSPRYKVTKRGQDVALRCDPISGHVSLYWYRQALGQGPEFLTYFNYEAQQDKSGLPNDRFSAERPEGSISTLTIQRTEQRDSAMYRCASSCPGLAGCRSYNEQFFGPGTRLTVL.

This clone occurred once. The V call is TRBV5-8, the J call TRBJ1-5; the match to TRBD1 covers 9 bases. V was clipped by 2 bases and J by 0 bases; unmatched bases: 12. The CDR3 extends over 19 amino acids. Germline V gene lookup returns CDR1 SGHTS and CDR2 YDEGEE. The CDR3 is CASSFEGQGGRYSNQPQHF. CDR3 nucleotide sequence: TGTGCCAGCAGCTTTGAGGGACAGGGCGGGCGGTATAGCAATCAGCCCCAGCATTTT.

This chain joins TRBV5-8 and TRBJ1-2, with 7 positions matching TRBD1. Germline V gene data show CDR1 as SGHTS and CDR2 as YDEGEE. Trimming at V came to 4 bases and at J to 2 bases, leaving 8 bases not matched to a gene. The CDR3 covers 15 residues. CDR3 loop: CASSEGTVLNYGYTF. The CDR3 nucleotides are TGTGCCAGCAGCGAGGGGACAGTTTTGAACTATGGCTACACCTTC.

This clone was counted once. The genes are TRBV9 and TRBJ2-1; 9 bases are a match to TRBD1. J gave up 4 bases and V 3 bases, and 8 bases lay outside the gene matches. CDR3 size: 16 residues. Germline V gives CDR1 SGDLS, CDR2 YYNGEE. Here the CDR3 DNA reads TGTGCCAGCAGCGCGCAGGGACAGGGCTTTTACAATGAGCAGTTCTTC. Translating gives CASSAQGQGFYNEQFF.

The V and J genes are TRBV9 and TRBJ1-3; D perhaps matches TRBD1 (5 bases). Germline CDR1 is SGDLS and CDR2 is YYNGEE. Trimming took 4 bases from V and 0 from J, leaving 14 bases between them. This CDR3 spans 16 amino acids. The CDR3 reads CASSTQGRDSGNTIYF. CDR3 bases: TGTGCCAGCAGCACCCAGGGAAGAGACTCTGGAAACACCATATATTTT.

The chain is built from TRBV6-6 and TRBJ2-7, with 8 bases identical to TRBD2. The CDR3 loop spans 16 amino acids. With V trimmed by 0 bases and J by 3 bases, 7 bases remained unmatched. Germline CDR1 is MNHNY and CDR2 is SVGAGI (reference sequence). The CDR3 protein is CASSYSIAGGVYEQYF. For the CDR3, the DNA is TGTGCCAGCAGTTACTCGATCGCGGGAGGAGTCTACGAGCAGTACTTC.

The gene calls are TRBV10-2 and TRBJ2-6; D not resolved. This CDR3 has 15 residues. The germline CDR1 and CDR2 sequences are WSHSY and SAAADI. V was shortened by 8 bases and J by 0 bases, with 11 bases between the two germline ends. The DNA of the CDR3 is TGCGCCAGCTCCACTTCCCACTCTGGGGCCAACGTCCTGACTTTC. Translated, it gives CASSTSHSGANVLTF.

The chain couples TRBV18 to TRBJ1-1; perhaps TRBD1 as D (5 bases). CDR3 length equals 15 residues. CDR1 is KGHSH, CDR2 LQKENI, per germline. V was pared by 2 bases and J by 0 bases, with 10 bases between. The CDR3 nucleotides read TGTGCCAGCTCACCAATGGGGCCAATGAACACTGAAGCTTTCTTT. The encoded protein is CASSPMGPMNTEAFF.

The chain uses TRBV11-3 and TRBJ2-5, with D perhaps TRBD2 (5 bases). There are 14 residues in the CDR3. V was shortened by 5 bases and J by 4 bases, with 14 bases between the two germline ends. Germline V gene data show CDR1 as SGHNT and CDR2 as YENEEA. CDR3 sequence: CASSPGVGRETQYF. CDR3 nucleotides: TGTGCCAGCAGCCCTGGAGTTGGGAGAGAGACCCAGTACTTC.